What follows describes a single T cell receptor (beta chain). Its antigen is unidentified. This sample is part of a study of blood T cells in healthy people across ages. Study results and limitations: Researchers report that TCR beta diversity correlated strongly with naive T cell percentage.

V shed 0 bases and J shed 0 bases, with 13 bases lying between them. Germline-derived CDR1 and CDR2 are MGHRA and YSYEKL. The CDR3 consists of 17 residues. The authors ran a second PCR of roughly 6 to 11 cycles using a sample-barcoded 5' primer and a J-beta primer mix. One entry per CDR3 protein results from TCRdb running MiXCR on the 5' RACE reads. The table shows around 1,000,000 distinct CDR3 sequences, with about 25% occurring only once. These data also featured in a second study, about T cells of mothers and their children.

The rearrangement uses TRBV4-1 and TRBJ2-3; perhaps TRBD2 as D (7 bases). The sample taken for sequencing was blood. The sequence derives from a girl aged 2-10 years in good health. The CDR3 nucleotides are TGCGCCAGCAGCCAAGAGAAGGGGGGGGTTAGCACAGATACGCAGTATTTT. This translates into CASSQEKGGVSTDTQYF.